The 25 T cell receptor beta chains below all came from one sample that was sequenced in a study of control samples from healthy donors and cancer patients. TCRdb's table, derived via immunoSEQ multiplex PCR, lists solely in-frame clones and lacks some. This sample has more than 95,000 clones, with about nine tenths found just once. The source material was blood. Source of these receptors: a man aged 35 to 55 in good health.

This clone was counted only a few times. This chain connects TRBV7-2 to TRBJ2-1, with 12 positions matching TRBD2. Germline assignment: CDR1 SGHTA and CDR2 FQGNSA. CDR3 size: 16 residues. Germline trimming cut 3 bases from V and 9 bases from J; bases unmatched to any gene: 9. The CDR3 DNA is TGTGCCAGCAGCTTTGCGCTAGCGGGGGGGCCGAGTGAGCAGTTCTTC. Protein sequence: CASSFALAGGPSEQFF.

The V gene is TRBV6-6, the J gene TRBJ1-2; D might be TRBD1 (6 bases). The CDR3 sequence is 14 residues long. V lost 5 bases, J lost 6 bases, and 16 bases lay in between. Germline V gene sequence: CDR1 MNHNY, CDR2 SVGAGI (reference sequence). The CDR3 DNA sequence: TGTGCCAGCAGTCACGGGGGGGCGAAAGATGGCTACACCTTC. It is translated as CASSHGGAKDGYTF.

The chain recombines TRBV7-3 with TRBJ1-2, with D maybe TRBD1 (6 bases). V lost 4 bases and J lost 5, with 17 bases in between. CDR3 size: 15 residues. Germline lookup yields CDR1 SGHTA and CDR2 FQGTGA. The CDR3 spells CASSSSQGRGYGYTF. CDR3 coding DNA: TGTGCCAGCAGCTCATCCCAGGGGAGGGGATATGGCTACACCTTC.

This clone was counted between two and nine times. The chain has TRBV5-1 and TRBJ1-3; D may be TRBD1 (6 bases). V lost 7 bases to trimming and J lost 0 bases, with 14 bases between them. This CDR3 spans 15 amino acids. Per the germline V gene, CDR1 is SGHRS and CDR2 is YFSETQ. The CDR3 is CASYNDRSSGNTIYF. The CDR3 bases are TGCGCCAGCTACAACGACAGGAGCTCTGGAAACACCATATATTTT. Full variable domain (rest looked up from reference TRBV5-1 and TRBJ1-3): KAGVTQTPRYLIKTRGQQVTLSCSPISGHRSVSWYQQTPGQGLQFLFEYFSETQRNKGNFPGRFSGRQFSNSRSEMNVSTLELGDSALYLCASYNDRSSGNTIYFGEGSWLTVV.

V is TRBV7-2 and J is TRBJ1-2; no clear D. The CDR3 has 17 residues. Germline lookup yields CDR1 SGHTA and CDR2 FQGNSA. V dropped 0 bases and J dropped 1 base, with 15 bases sitting between them. CDR3 in amino acids: CASSLARGGPINYGYTF. The CDR3 DNA sequence: TGTGCCAGCAGCTTAGCGCGGGGAGGGCCCATTAACTATGGCTACACCTTC.

The V call is TRBV24-1, the J call TRBJ1-2, with TRBD1 identical over 11 bases. CDR1 KGHDR and CDR2 SFDVKD come from the germline V gene. The CDR3 loop spans 16 amino acids. The J segment lost 5 bases and the V segment lost 6 bases, leaving 10 bases of the junction unmatched. This chain's CDR3 is CATSTIRGQGGYGYTF. CDR3 nucleotides: TGTGCCACCAGTACTATACGGGGACAGGGGGGGTATGGCTACACCTTC.

The chain combines TRBV2 with TRBJ2-1; a weak D match, TRBD2 (5 bases). The length of the CDR3 is 13 residues. Germline lookup yields CDR1 SNHLY and CDR2 FYNNEI. V lost 6 bases to trimming and J lost 3 bases, with 9 bases between them. The CDR3 DNA is TGTGCCAGCAGGGGAGACAACTACAATGAGCAGTTCTTC. As protein: CASRGDNYNEQFF.

The chain couples TRBV18 to TRBJ2-5, with 9 nucleotides matching TRBD1. CDR3 length equals 14 residues. J was trimmed by 3 bases and V by 4 bases; bases with no gene match: 3. Germline-derived CDR1 and CDR2 are KGHSH and LQKENI. CDR3 protein: CASSLGQGEETQYF. CDR3 DNA sequence: TGTGCCAGCTCACTGGGACAGGGAGAAGAGACCCAGTACTTC.

The V gene is TRBV6-5, the J gene TRBJ1-1, with D tentatively TRBD1 (5 bases). Germline V gene lookup returns CDR1 MNHEY and CDR2 SVGAGI. The CDR3 has 13 amino acids. Trimming took 4 bases from V and 1 from J, leaving 7 bases between them. The CDR3 loop reads CASSWGPNTEAFF. CDR3 DNA: TGTGCCAGCAGTTGGGGACCGAACACTGAAGCTTTCTTT.

The chain recombines TRBV5-1 with TRBJ1-1; D ambiguous. Looked up from germline, CDR1 is SGHRS and CDR2 is YFSETQ. CDR3 size: 15 residues. Trimming pared 0 bases from V and 0 bases from J, leaving 9 bases between. This CDR3 is CASSLGVLLNTEAFF. The CDR3, as DNA: TGCGCCAGCAGCTTGGGGGTTTTGTTGAACACTGAAGCTTTCTTT.

The genes are TRBV10-2 and TRBJ2-2; 11 nucleotides match TRBD2. The CDR3 runs to 15 residues. The germline V gene encodes CDR1 WSHSY and CDR2 SAAADI. Trimming at V came to 9 bases and at J to 8 bases, leaving 11 bases not matched to a gene. The CDR3 DNA is TGCGCCAGTGAGACTAGCGGGGAGACCGTGGGGGAGCTGTTTTTT. Its translation is CASETSGETVGELFF.

The chain has TRBV7-9 and TRBJ2-7; 9 bases agree with TRBD2. Germline CDR1 and CDR2: SEHNR and FQNEAQ (reference sequence). CDR3 length equals 15 residues. V lost 1 base and J lost 3; bases outside the gene matches: 4. The CDR3 coding sequence is TGTGCCAGCAGCTTAGTGAGCGGGGGGAACTACGAGCAGTACTTC. As protein: CASSLVSGGNYEQYF.

The chain employs TRBV6-6 and TRBJ2-5; unclear D gene. V shed 8 bases and J shed 3 bases, with 19 bases lying between them. Germline lookup yields CDR1 MNHNY and CDR2 SVGAGI (reference sequence). This CDR3 is built from 15 residues. The CDR3 nucleotides are TGTGCCAGCTCCTTTCCGGGTTCGGGTAAAGAGACCCAGTACTTC. It translates to CASSFPGSGKETQYF.

V usage is TRBV7-8 and J usage is TRBJ2-7, with D possibly matching TRBD1 (6 bases). The CDR3 has 16 amino acids. Germline V gives CDR1 SGHVS, CDR2 FQNEAQ. V shed 0 bases and J shed 3 bases, with 15 bases lying between them. This CDR3 is CASSLASAQGLYEQYF. CDR3 bases: TGTGCCAGCAGCTTAGCGTCAGCACAGGGTCTCTACGAGCAGTACTTC.

The gene calls are TRBV7-9 and TRBJ1-4; D may be TRBD1 (5 bases). Trimming pared 2 bases from V and 5 bases from J, leaving 12 bases between. Germline loops: CDR1 SEHNR, CDR2 FQNEAQ (reference sequence). The CDR3 length is 15 residues. The CDR3 is CASSLTSTANEKLFF. The CDR3 coding sequence is TGTGCCAGCAGCTTAACTTCGACAGCAAATGAAAAACTGTTTTTT.

This sequence joins TRBV6-4 and TRBJ2-6, with 7 bases lining up with TRBD1. CDR3 size: 19 residues. Germline values: CDR1 MRHNA, CDR2 SNTAGT. V shed 3 bases and J 0 bases; nucleotides not matched to a gene: 11. The CDR3 spells CASSEGSAGGISGANVLTF. CDR3 bases: TGTGCCAGCAGTGAAGGTTCGGCAGGGGGAATCTCTGGGGCCAACGTCCTGACTTTC.

This chain uses TRBV3-1 (or the pseudogene TRBV3-2) with TRBJ1-1; weak D call: TRBD1 (5 bases). The V gene lost 6 bases and the J gene lost 7 bases, with 12 bases spanning the gap. The CDR3 totals 12 residues. Looked up from germline, CDR1 is LGHDT and CDR2 is YNNKEL (reference sequence). CDR3 DNA sequence: TGTGCCAGCAGTCCCCAGGGTCTTGAAGCTTTCTTT. Translating gives CASSPQGLEAFF.

This chain uses TRBV6-2 or TRBV6-3 with TRBJ1-5; D ambiguous. V was clipped by 2 bases and J by 0 bases, with 5 bases between them. Germline-derived CDR1 and CDR2 are MNHEY and SVGEGT. CDR3 length equals 14 residues. Written as DNA, the CDR3 is TGTGCCAGCAGTTACCCTTATAGCAATCAGCCCCAGCATTTT. Protein: CASSYPYSNQPQHF.

The rearrangement links TRBV7-2 to TRBJ2-3, with D possibly being TRBD2 (5 bases). V lost 3 bases and J lost 12, with 10 bases in between. Germline CDR1 reads SGHTA; CDR2 reads FQGNSA. This CDR3 is built from 11 residues. Here the CDR3 DNA reads TGTGCCAGCAGCTTGAACGGGGAACAGTATTTT. This translates into CASSLNGEQYF.

The rearrangement joins TRBV12-3 or TRBV12-4 to TRBJ2-7; the D is unclear. The V gene lost 1 base and the J gene lost 6 bases, with 10 bases spanning the gap. The CDR3 runs 13 residues. CDR3 sequence (DNA): TGTGCCAGCAGTTTAGTGGTTTCCAGCGAGCAGTACTTC. Its protein is CASSLVVSSEQYF.

This clone came up once. This rearrangement joins TRBV12-3 or TRBV12-4 to TRBJ1-4; D might be TRBD1 (5 bases). The V and J ends lost 6 bases and 5 bases respectively, with 10 bases between them. The CDR3 runs to 13 residues. CDR3 DNA: TGTGCCAGCAGAGGACACCTAAATGAAAAACTGTTTTTT. This codes for CASRGHLNEKLFF.

The chain links TRBV7-9 to TRBJ2-5, with TRBD1 matching 9 bases. Germline V lookup: CDR1 SEHNR, CDR2 FQNEAQ (reference sequence). There are 16 residues in the CDR3. With V trimmed by 2 bases and J by 7 bases, 11 bases remained unmatched. The CDR3 nucleotides read TGTGCCAGCAGCTTACCAGCCGGGACAGGGACCGGGACCCAGTACTTC. Translated: CASSLPAGTGTGTQYF.

The chain has TRBV4-1 and TRBJ2-1, with D perhaps TRBD2 (6 bases). Trimming pared 4 bases from V and 1 base from J, leaving 20 bases between. The germline CDR1 and CDR2 sequences are MGHRA and YSYEKL. The CDR3 is 18 amino acids. This CDR3 is CASSPRDQTTTSYNEQFF. As DNA, the CDR3 is TGCGCCAGCAGCCCGCGGGACCAAACAACGACGTCCTACAATGAGCAGTTCTTC.

This clone appeared once. The chain links TRBV4-1 to TRBJ2-5; 7 nucleotides align to TRBD2. The V gene's germline CDR1 is MGHRA and CDR2 YSYEKL. The CDR3 extends over 16 amino acids. The J segment lost 5 bases and the V segment lost 4 bases, leaving 13 bases of the junction unmatched. CDR3 amino acids: CASSPRGAGSVETQYF. The CDR3, as DNA: TGCGCCAGCAGCCCGCGGGGAGCGGGGTCGGTGGAGACCCAGTACTTC.

This rearrangement joins TRBV2 to TRBJ2-1; D is possibly TRBD1 (6 bases). CDR3 length equals 12 residues. V was cut by 6 bases and J by 10 bases, with 13 bases left in between. The germline V gene has CDR1 SNHLY and CDR2 FYNNEI. CDR3 DNA: TGTGCCAGCAGGGACCCAGGGGAAGAGCAGTTCTTC. Its protein product is CASRDPGEEQFF.